This passage covers 18 T cell receptor beta chains from one sample sequenced in a study of neoadjuvant nivolumab and ipilimumab in lung cancer. Generated by immunoSEQ multiplex PCR, the TCRdb table keeps only in-frame clones and is missing some. The sample yields fewer than 20,000 clones, about 90% seen once. Specimen: peripheral blood, collected before neoadjuvant nivolumab, alone or with ipilimumab. The receptors here all came from an adult with non-small cell lung cancer.

The chain couples TRBV30 to TRBJ1-2; 7 positions match TRBD1. V dropped 5 bases and J dropped 5; count of bases not matched to a gene: 5. The CDR3 contains 12 residues. CDR1 GTSNPN and CDR2 SVGIG come from the germline V gene (reference sequence). CDR3 in DNA: TGTGCCTGGGACAGGGCTGGATATGGCTACACCTTC. This sequence encodes CAWDRAGYGYTF.

The chain links TRBV7-8 to TRBJ1-5, with D perhaps TRBD1 (6 bases). The CDR3 is made up of 14 amino acids. V was clipped by 5 bases and J by 7 bases, with 15 bases between them. Germline CDR1 and CDR2: SGHVS and FQNEAQ. CDR3 in amino acids: CASSPGGVGQPQHF. CDR3 sequence (DNA): TGTGCCAGCAGCCCTGGGGGCGTAGGGCAGCCCCAGCATTTT.

The chain uses TRBV7-9 and TRBJ2-3; 10 bases line up with TRBD2. The CDR3 spans 15 residues. The junction had 9 bases not matched to a gene; V was cut back by 4 bases and J by 8 bases. The germline gives CDR1 SEHNR, CDR2 FQNEAQ (reference sequence). The CDR3 sequence: CASSSGASGGGTQYF. The CDR3 nucleotides read TGTGCCAGCAGCTCGGGGGCTAGCGGGGGCGGTACGCAGTATTTT.

V and J are TRBV5-1 and TRBJ1-1; TRBD1 is a possible D gene (5 bases). V dropped 2 bases and J dropped 6 bases, with 14 bases sitting between them. This CDR3 region has 14 residues. CDR1 SGHRS and CDR2 YFSETQ come from the germline V gene. The DNA of the CDR3 is TGCGCCAGCAGCTTAGAATCAGGGAGGGCTGAAGCTTTCTTT. This encodes CASSLESGRAEAFF.

A word on this clone: Distinct nucleotide sequences in the sample also encode this CDR3. This chain uses TRBV5-6 with TRBJ1-5; D uncertain. Trimming pared 1 base from V and 0 bases from J, leaving 8 bases between. Germline assignment: CDR1 SGHDT and CDR2 YYEEEE. The CDR3 extends over 15 amino acids. Here the CDR3 reads CASSLRPYSNQPQHF. The CDR3 DNA sequence: TGTGCCAGCAGCTTGAGACCATATAGCAATCAGCCCCAGCATTTT.

In this sample, this clone turned up once. The chain links TRBV9 to TRBJ2-1, with 10 bases identical to TRBD2. This CDR3 spans 17 amino acids. Per germline, CDR1 SGDLS and CDR2 YYNGEE. V was clipped by 0 bases and J by 10 bases; unmatched bases: 13. In nucleotides, the CDR3 is TGTGCCAGCAGCGTAGGACCTCCGGCTAGCGGGAGAGGGGAGCAGTTCTTC. Protein: CASSVGPPASGRGEQFF.

On this clone itself: A read error may produce the germline difference seen at one junction end. This rearrangement joins TRBV30 to TRBJ2-2; D perhaps matches TRBD2 (6 bases). Germline V gives CDR1 GTSNPN, CDR2 SVGIG (reference sequence). The CDR3 is 12 amino acids. The CDR3 bases are TGTGCCTGGGCTCTAGTGGGCGGGGAGTTGTTTTTT. Translation: CAWALVGGELFF.

The chain is built from TRBV7-9 and TRBJ1-1; 10 nucleotides match TRBD1. V dropped 5 bases and J dropped 4; count of bases not matched to a gene: 13. The CDR3 totals 17 residues. Germline V gives CDR1 SEHNR, CDR2 FQNEAQ (reference sequence). The CDR3 DNA reads as TGTGCCAGCAGCCCCCTCCGGTTACGGGACAGGGGCACTGAAGCTTTCTTT. Translated, it gives CASSPLRLRDRGTEAFF.

V is TRBV7-9 and J is TRBJ1-3, with unresolved D. Per germline, CDR1 SEHNR and CDR2 FQNEAQ (reference sequence). This CDR3 region has 15 residues. Trimming took 0 bases from V and 5 from J, leaving 11 bases between them. The CDR3 nucleotides are TGTGCCAGCAGCTTAGCGTCCGGGGTGAGAAACACCATATATTTT. Its translation: CASSLASGVRNTIYF.

The CDR3 DNA reads TGTGCCACCAAGGGGAGCGGAGGAGGGGGCCCTAGCACAGATACGCAGTATTTT. Its translation: CATKGSGGGGPSTDTQYF. J is TRBJ2-3 and V is TRBV28, with D maybe TRBD1 (7 bases). There are 18 residues in the CDR3. From germline, CDR1 is MDHEN and CDR2 SYDVKM. Trimming pared 10 bases from V and 0 bases from J, leaving 26 bases between.

This chain links TRBV29-1 with TRBJ2-1, with TRBD2 matching 8 bases. V trimming: 5 bases; J trimming: 2 bases; junction bases outside the gene matches: 5. The CDR3 extends over 14 amino acids. Germline V lookup: CDR1 SQVTM, CDR2 ANQGSEA. The CDR3 DNA reads TGCAGCGTTACGAGCGGGAGTGCCTACAATGAGCAGTTCTTC. Amino acids: CSVTSGSAYNEQFF.

This chain's CDR3 is CATSTAESYEQYF. The CDR3 DNA sequence: TGTGCCACCAGCACAGCAGAATCCTACGAGCAGTACTTC. The chain links TRBV15 to TRBJ2-7; D is unresolved. CDR1 and CDR2 (germline): LNHNV, YYDKDF (reference sequence). Trimming stripped 4 bases from V and 1 base from J, with 8 bases between. CDR3 length: 13 amino acids. Combining the CDR3 with reference TRBV15 and TRBJ2-7 gives the whole variable domain DAMVIQNPRYQVTQFGKPVTLSCSQTLNHNVMYWYQQKSSQAPKLLFHYYDKDFNNEADTPDNFQSRRPNTSFCFLDIRSPGLGDTAMYLCATSTAESYEQYFGPGTRLTVT.

This clone appeared once. CDR3 nucleotides: TGTGCCAGCAGCTTAGGTGGGGGGGACTCCGAAGACCAGTACTTC. It is translated as CASSLGGGDSEDQYF. The chain is built from TRBV7-7 and TRBJ2-5, with TRBD2 matching 7 bases. CDR1 and CDR2 (germline): SSHAT, FNYEAQ (reference sequence). This CDR3 contains 15 residues. V shed 1 base, J shed 10 bases, and the junction held 12 bases outside the gene matches.

The chain is built from TRBV4-3 and TRBJ1-2; tentative D call: TRBD1 (5 bases). V gave up 1 base and J gave up 2 bases, with 11 bases separating them. The germline V gene has CDR1 LGHNA and CDR2 YSLEER. CDR3 size: 15 residues. CDR3 amino acids: CASSQAGTENYGYTF. For the CDR3, the DNA is TGCGCCAGCAGCCAAGCCGGGACCGAGAACTATGGCTACACCTTC.

The chain has TRBV13 and TRBJ2-3; D is perhaps TRBD2 (5 bases). Germline lookup yields CDR1 PRHDT and CDR2 FYEKMQ (reference sequence). Trimming removed 2 bases from V and 1 base from J, with 13 bases in between. The CDR3 spans 16 residues. The CDR3 here is CASSLTGKAGTDTQYF. CDR3 DNA: TGTGCCAGCAGCTTAACGGGGAAGGCAGGCACAGATACGCAGTATTTT.

The V and J genes are TRBV4-1 and TRBJ2-3, with 10 bases lining up with TRBD2. The CDR3 contains 16 residues. V lost 4 bases and J lost 4; bases outside the gene matches: 8. Germline assignment: CDR1 MGHRA and CDR2 YSYEKL. CDR3 sequence (DNA): TGCGCCAGCAGCCTTATAGCGGGAGGTATATCAGATACGCAGTATTTT. Translated: CASSLIAGGISDTQYF.

The V and J genes are TRBV5-1 and TRBJ1-2, with D possibly being TRBD1 (6 bases). Germline CDR1 and CDR2: SGHRS and YFSETQ. The V gene lost 4 bases and the J gene lost 7 bases, with 20 bases spanning the gap. CDR3 size: 15 residues. The CDR3 is CASSGSTGPLGGYTF. The DNA of the CDR3 is TGCGCCAGCAGCGGGTCGACAGGCCCCCTGGGTGGCTACACCTTC.

This rearrangement joins TRBV5-1 to TRBJ2-7; TRBD1 agrees at 12 bases. Looked up from germline, CDR1 is SGHRS and CDR2 is YFSETQ. CDR3 length: 15 amino acids. The V segment lost 2 bases and the J segment 5 bases; nucleotides outside the gene matches: 5. The CDR3 sequence is CASSFRDRGPDEQYF. The DNA of the CDR3 is TGCGCCAGCAGCTTCCGGGACAGGGGGCCCGACGAGCAGTACTTC.